This is a list of T cell receptor beta chains from one sample in a study of control samples from healthy donors and cancer patients. Sequencing was performed with immunoSEQ multiplex PCR; in TCRdb, only in-frame clones are kept and a portion is missing. The table includes roughly 130,000 clones, more than 90% detected once. Source material: blood. These receptors were collected from a young man in good health. CDR3s include the opening cysteine and the closing phenylalanine or tryptophan. The D gene is left open where the match is weak. Expanded clones get a size class; other rows say once, few or many, or leave the size out.

v_gene	j_gene	d_gene	abundance	CDR3nt	CDR3aa
TRBV5-6	TRBJ2-7	TRBD1	-	TGTGCCAGCAGCCCGACAGGGGGCTCCTACGAGCAGTACTTC	CASSPTGGSYEQYF
TRBV7-9	TRBJ2-3	TRBD2	-	TGTGCCAGCAGCATCATAGCGGGAACAGATACGCAGTATTTT	CASSIIAGTDTQYF
TRBV11-3	TRBJ2-5	-	-	TGTGCCAGCAGACTTTCAGCTGAGACCCAGTACTTC	CASRLSAETQYF
TRBV18	TRBJ2-7	-	-	TGTGCCAGCTCACTGGCTGCCGGGGTATTCACCGAGCAGTACTTC	CASSLAAGVFTEQYF
TRBV14	TRBJ2-7	-	-	TGTGCCAGTAGCGGTGCTTACGAGCAGTACTTC	CASSGAYEQYF
TRBV29-1	TRBJ1-2	-	-	TGCAGCGTTCCCAATTCCGGGCCCACACTCAAGAGTGGCTATGGCTACACCTTC	CSVPNSGPTLKSGYGYTF
TRBV7-6	TRBJ1-1	-	-	TGTGCCAGCAGCGGGACCACTGCTTTCTTT	CASSGTTAFF
TRBV5-1	TRBJ2-2	-	-	TGCGCCAGCAGCTTCACAGGGTATTCGGACACCGGGGAGCTGTTTTTT	CASSFTGYSDTGELFF
TRBV5-4	TRBJ2-6	-	-	TGTGCCAGCAGCTTGGGTCATTCTGGGGCCAACGTCCTGACTTTC	CASSLGHSGANVLTF
TRBV28	TRBJ1-3	-	-	TGTGCCAGCCGCAAAGAGAACAGATCTGGAAACACCATATATTTT	CASRKENRSGNTIYF
TRBV29-1	TRBJ1-2	TRBD1	-	TGCAGCGTTGAGTCCGTCAGGGGGCGTTATGGCTACACCTTC	CSVESVRGRYGYTF
TRBV5-1	TRBJ2-1	TRBD2	-	TGCGCCAGCAGCTTGATCACTAGCGGAACATACAATGAGCAGTTCTTC	CASSLITSGTYNEQFF
TRBV21-1	TRBJ2-7	-	-	TGTGCCAGCAGCTCCCCGGGACTAGCGGGAGGGCTTACCTACGAGCAGTACTTC	CASSSPGLAGGLTYEQYF
TRBV30	TRBJ1-1	TRBD1	-	TGTGCCTGGAGTATCCGGGACAGAATCAACACTGAAGCTTTCTTT	CAWSIRDRINTEAFF
TRBV20-1	TRBJ1-1	-	-	TGCAGTGCTAGTTACCGGGGGGCAAACACTGAAGCTTTCTTT	CSASYRGANTEAFF
TRBV15	TRBJ1-4	TRBD1	-	TGTGCCACCAGCACCCAAACCGGGACAGGGGATGAAAAACTGTTTTTT	CATSTQTGTGDEKLFF
TRBV5-6	TRBJ2-5	-	-	TGTGCCAGCAGCTTGAAAGAGACCCAGTACTTC	CASSLKETQYF
TRBV19	TRBJ2-2	TRBD2	-	TGTGCCAGTAGTGTCGCGGGAGTCGGGGCCGGGGAGCTGTTTTTT	CASSVAGVGAGELFF
TRBV2	TRBJ2-2	-	-	TGTGCCAGCAGTGAAGACAGGGTCGGGGAGCTGTTTTTT	CASSEDRVGELFF
TRBV7-9	TRBJ1-2	-	-	TGTGCCAGCAGAAGCTCACAGCAACCTTGGGGCTACACCTTC	CASRSSQQPWGYTF
TRBV5-1	TRBJ2-7	-	-	TGCGCCAGCAGCTTCGGGAGGGGGCGCGTTCGAGCGGGCAACTACGAGCAGTACTTC	CASSFGRGRVRAGNYEQYF
TRBV12-3/TRBV12-4	TRBJ2-7	-	-	TGTGCCAGCAGGCATGACAGTGGGGAGCAGTACTTC	CASRHDSGEQYF
TRBV24-1	TRBJ2-7	TRBD1	-	TGTGCCACCAGTGACCGACAGGGGAGTAAGGATGAGCAGTACTTC	CATSDRQGSKDEQYF
TRBV15	TRBJ1-4	TRBD1	-	TGTGCCACCAGCAGAGGGGACGTAGACAGGGATGAAAAACTGTTTTTT	CATSRGDVDRDEKLFF
TRBV15	TRBJ1-5	-	-	TGTGCCACCAGCAGAGGGGATAGCAATCAGCCCCAGCATTTT	CATSRGDSNQPQHF
TRBV28	TRBJ2-7	TRBD1	-	TGTGCCAGCAGTTTGACAGGGGACGAGCAGTACTTC	CASSLTGDEQYF
TRBV2	TRBJ1-2	-	-	TGTGCCAGCAGTGAAGCAACGGACTATGGCTACACCTTC	CASSEATDYGYTF
TRBV18	TRBJ1-2	TRBD1	-	TGTGCCAGCTCACCGGGACAGCGTTATGGCTACACCTTC	CASSPGQRYGYTF
TRBV28	TRBJ1-2	TRBD1	-	TGTGCCAGCAGCGCCGGGACAGGGGTTTATGGCTACACCTTC	CASSAGTGVYGYTF
TRBV4-3	TRBJ2-2	-	-	TGCGCCAGCAGCCAAGATAGGAGGGTGCCGAACACCGGGGAGCTGTTTTTT	CASSQDRRVPNTGELFF
TRBV2	TRBJ1-1	-	-	TGTGCCAGCAGGACCTCTCAGGGAATGACTGAAGCTTTCTTT	CASRTSQGMTEAFF
TRBV28	TRBJ1-1	-	-	TGTGCCACCACGGGGGGGCTCACTGAAGCTTTCTTT	CATTGGLTEAFF
TRBV7-6	TRBJ2-1	TRBD2	-	TGTGCCAGCAGCTCCGGGACTAGCGGGAGGGCCGATGGTGAGCAGTTCTTC	CASSSGTSGRADGEQFF
TRBV30	TRBJ2-7	-	-	TGTGCCTGGAGTCTTCCTCCGGACGAGCAGTACTTC	CAWSLPPDEQYF
TRBV15	TRBJ1-1	-	-	TGTGCCACCAGCAGAGTAGGGAGTGAAGCTTTCTTT	CATSRVGSEAFF
TRBV5-4	TRBJ2-7	TRBD1	-	TGTGCCAGCACAACCGGGACAGGGGGGATGAGCGAGCAGTACTTC	CASTTGTGGMSEQYF
TRBV3-1/TRBV3-2	TRBJ2-5	-	-	TGTGCCAGCAGCCAACTAAAAGCGGACCGGGGGGAGACCCAGTACTTC	CASSQLKADRGETQYF
TRBV4-1	TRBJ2-2	TRBD1	-	TGCGCCAGCAATCGACAGGGAGTATCCGGGGAGCTGTTTTTT	CASNRQGVSGELFF
TRBV6-7	TRBJ2-7	-	-	TGTGCCAGCAGTTACCCTCTCCAGCGGGTAAGGTTC	CASSYPLQRVRF
TRBV28	TRBJ1-3	TRBD1	-	TGTGCCAGCAGTTTCGATCAGGGGGGTGGAAACACCATATATTTT	CASSFDQGGGNTIYF
TRBV6-1	TRBJ1-5	-	few	TGTGCCAGCAGTGAAGACGGTGGTGGCAATCAGCCCCAGCATTTT	CASSEDGGGNQPQHF
TRBV6-6	TRBJ1-1	-	-	TGTGCCAGCAGCAACAGGGCGACTGGGAACACTGAAGCTTTCTTT	CASSNRATGNTEAFF
TRBV28	TRBJ1-1	-	-	TGTGCCAGCAGTTTCCTCCTAAACACTGAAGCTTTCTTT	CASSFLLNTEAFF
TRBV5-1	TRBJ2-7	-	-	TGCGCCAGCAGCGCGGGACTCCACGAGCAGTACTTC	CASSAGLHEQYF
TRBV12-5	TRBJ2-7	TRBD1	-	TGTGCTAGTGGTTACGGACAGGGTGACGAGCAGTACTTC	CASGYGQGDEQYF
TRBV29-1	TRBJ1-4	TRBD1	-	TGCAGCGCCGGGACAGGGGTCGAAAAACTGTTTTTT	CSAGTGVEKLFF
TRBV7-3	TRBJ2-2	-	-	TGTGCCAGCAGCTTAAAATCTTCCGGGGAGCTGTTTTTT	CASSLKSSGELFF
TRBV6-5	TRBJ2-7	-	-	TGTGCCAGCAGTTCACCGACAGAAACAACCTACGAGCAGTACTTC	CASSSPTETTYEQYF
TRBV2	TRBJ2-7	-	-	TGTGCCAGCAGGGGGGGCTACGAGCAGTACTTC	CASRGGYEQYF
TRBV14	TRBJ2-7	-	-	TGTGCCAGCAGCCAAGTTTTATCCTTAGGAGAGCAGTACTTC	CASSQVLSLGEQYF
TRBV9	TRBJ2-1	TRBD2	-	TGTGCCAGCAGCAAGCCTAGCGGGCTCAATGAGCAGTTCTTC	CASSKPSGLNEQFF
TRBV15	TRBJ1-4	-	few	TGTGCCACCGGAGTTAGCCTCCGGGGTGAAAAACTGTTTTTT	CATGVSLRGEKLFF
TRBV27	TRBJ2-1	-	-	TGTGCCAGCGGGGGAATATGGTATGAGCAGTTCTTC	CASGGIWYEQFF
TRBV7-2	TRBJ2-5	TRBD1	-	TGTGCCAGCAGCTTAACGGGACAGGGTGGAGAGACCCAGTACTTC	CASSLTGQGGETQYF
TRBV11-2	TRBJ1-1	-	-	TGTGCCAGCAGCTGGGTGGGGGACTCGACCACTGAAGCTTTCTTT	CASSWVGDSTTEAFF
TRBV4-3	TRBJ2-7	-	-	TGCGCCAGCAGCCAAGATCTGGGAGGGGGCTACGAGCAGTACTTC	CASSQDLGGGYEQYF
TRBV6-1	TRBJ2-1	TRBD2	-	TGTGCCAGCAGTGAATTGGCGGGAGGGCCGTACAATGAGCAGTTCTTC	CASSELAGGPYNEQFF